This T cell receptor beta chain was obtained from a study of T cells expressing NK-cell markers. Study details: It was from sorted CD3+CD56+NKG2C+, CD3+CD56+NKG2C- and CD3+CD56-NKG2C+ T cells that TCR beta repertoires came. Just one sequenced donor of eight was HCMV-seronegative, while seven were seropositive.

The CDR3 is 15 amino acids. In germline, CDR1 is DFQATT, CDR2 SNEGSKA (reference sequence). TCRdb reprocessed the 5' RACE reads and keeps a single row for each CDR3 protein, giving no DNA. The sample totals 400,000 to 500,000 distinct CDR3 sequences; its top ten clones hold more than 7%. The receptor was isolated from a woman between 18 and 70 years old in good health. The chain combines TRBV20-1 with TRBJ2-2. The sequenced sample was blood T cells: a sorted CD56 or NKG2C T cell subset, CD4+ or CD8+ T cells, or bulk PBMC T cells (not recorded which). The chain's CDR3 is CSARDFSQNTGELFF.